The source of this T cell receptor (beta chain) is a study of naive and memory T cell subsets. CDR1 and CDR2 from the germline V gene are SQVTM and ANQGSEA. The CDR3 is 17 amino acids. Trimming pared 0 bases from V and 0 bases from J, leaving 17 bases between. Two oligonucleotides, mixed equimolar, formed the beta constant-region primer covering TRBC1 and TRBC2. Nested alpha and beta constant-region primers with the SP2 primer drove four PCR rounds on ligated cDNA. MiXCR, applied by TCRdb to the UMI-ligation and nested PCR reads, yields one record per CDR3 protein. The sample carries 98,000 or so distinct CDR3 sequences, more than 14% recorded once. This clonotype occurred a few times. Its antigen is as yet unknown. Sequential positive selection took CD4 T cells first, then CD8 T cells. Study-level findings and limits: Clonotypes here are unpaired alpha or beta chain sequences. The power law exponent of TCR abundance differed between naive and memory cells. Especially in CD8 cells, naive repertoires contained a few larger clonotypes, possibly CD45RA-re-expressing memory cells.

The rearrangement joins TRBV29-1 to TRBJ2-5; possibly TRBD1 or TRBD2 for D (6 bases each). The receptor was isolated from a human donor in good health. Sequenced: naive CD8+ T cells from blood. CDR3 nucleotide sequence: TGCAGCGTTGAAGATCCGGGGGCCTCTACGTACCAAGAGACCCAGTACTTC. Translating gives CSVEDPGASTYQETQYF.